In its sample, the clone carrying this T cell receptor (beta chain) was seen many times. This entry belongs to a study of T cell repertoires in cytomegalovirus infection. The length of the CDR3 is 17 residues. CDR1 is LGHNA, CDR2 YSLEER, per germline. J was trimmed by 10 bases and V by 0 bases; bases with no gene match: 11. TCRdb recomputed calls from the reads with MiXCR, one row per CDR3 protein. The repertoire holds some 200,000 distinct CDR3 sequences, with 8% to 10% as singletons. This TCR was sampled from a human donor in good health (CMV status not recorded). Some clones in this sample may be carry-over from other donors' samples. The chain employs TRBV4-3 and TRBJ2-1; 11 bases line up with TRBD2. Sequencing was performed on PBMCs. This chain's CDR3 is CASSQDGGGSGGAEQFF. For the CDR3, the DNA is TGCGCCAGCAGCCAAGATGGGGGAGGTAGCGGGGGGGCCGAGCAGTTCTTC.